The sequence of this T cell receptor beta chain was determined in a study of blood T cell repertoires in COVID-19. Study-level information: Specimens from acute and convalescent COVID-19 originated in the United States, Italy and Spain. T cells, B-cell-depleted T cells, or PBMCs provided the cDNA or gDNA that served as material.

This clone appeared a few times. Trimming at V came to 2 bases and at J to 3 bases, leaving 4 bases not matched to a gene. The CDR3 sequence is 15 residues long. Germline V CDR1 and CDR2: SGHRS, YFSETQ. Study processing details: Amplification with reference gene primers provided the estimates of nucleated cell counts. Produced via immunoSEQ multiplex PCR; TCRdb's table is partial and in-frame only. The V and J calls and the clone size are those of that table, but D and trimming were determined from the DNA. Among tens of thousands of clones listed, just over 85% were seen once. The TCR comes from a woman in her fifties or sixties with acute or convalescent COVID-19. This chain uses TRBV5-1 with TRBJ2-1; TRBD2 matches at 8 bases. The sample taken for sequencing was peripheral blood. The CDR3 nucleotides are TGCGCCAGCAGCTTCGAGGGACTAGACTACAATGAGCAGTTCTTC. This encodes CASSFEGLDYNEQFF.